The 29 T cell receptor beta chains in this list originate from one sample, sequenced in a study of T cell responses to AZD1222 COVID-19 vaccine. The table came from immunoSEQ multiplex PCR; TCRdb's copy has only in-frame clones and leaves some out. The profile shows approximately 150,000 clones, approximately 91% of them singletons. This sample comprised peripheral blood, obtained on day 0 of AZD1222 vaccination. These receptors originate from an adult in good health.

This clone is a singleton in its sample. Here the CDR3 DNA reads TGTGCCAGCAGCGTCGCCGGGCAAACTTCCTACGAGCAGTACTTC. Protein sequence: CASSVAGQTSYEQYF. The chain uses TRBV9 and TRBJ2-7; D not resolved. The CDR3 is 15 residues long. Per the germline V gene, CDR1 is SGDLS and CDR2 is YYNGEE. Trimming left V 2 bases short and J 1 base short, with 13 bases between.

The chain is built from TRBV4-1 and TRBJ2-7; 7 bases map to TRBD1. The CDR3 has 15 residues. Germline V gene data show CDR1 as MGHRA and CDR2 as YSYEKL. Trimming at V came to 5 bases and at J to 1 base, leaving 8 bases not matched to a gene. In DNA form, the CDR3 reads TGCGCCAGCAGCGTAACAGGGGCGGATTCCTACGAGCAGTACTTC. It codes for CASSVTGADSYEQYF.

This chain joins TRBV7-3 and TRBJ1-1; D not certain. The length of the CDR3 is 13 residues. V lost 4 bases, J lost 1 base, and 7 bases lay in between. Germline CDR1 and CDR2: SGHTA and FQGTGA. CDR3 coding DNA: TGTGCCAGCAGCTCCCCGGGGAACACTGAAGCTTTCTTT. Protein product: CASSSPGNTEAFF.

The CDR3 DNA sequence: TGTGCCAGCAGCATACAGGGGGCAGAGACCCAGTACTTC. It is translated as CASSIQGAETQYF. The V gene is TRBV9, the J gene TRBJ2-5, with 9 positions matching TRBD1. The germline V gene has CDR1 SGDLS and CDR2 YYNGEE. This CDR3 has 13 residues. J was trimmed by 4 bases and V by 4 bases; bases with no gene match: 2.

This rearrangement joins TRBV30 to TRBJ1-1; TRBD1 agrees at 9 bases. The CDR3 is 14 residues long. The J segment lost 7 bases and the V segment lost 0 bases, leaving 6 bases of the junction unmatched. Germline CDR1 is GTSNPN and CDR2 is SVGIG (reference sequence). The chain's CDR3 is CAWSVSTGGFEAFF. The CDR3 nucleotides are TGTGCCTGGAGTGTATCAACAGGGGGCTTTGAAGCTTTCTTT.

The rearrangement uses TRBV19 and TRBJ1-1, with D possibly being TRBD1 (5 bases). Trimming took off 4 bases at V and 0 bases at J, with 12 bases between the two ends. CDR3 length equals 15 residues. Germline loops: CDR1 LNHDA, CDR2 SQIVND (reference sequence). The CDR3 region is CASSTDWGLNTEAFF. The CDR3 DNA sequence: TGTGCCAGTAGTACTGACTGGGGCTTGAACACTGAAGCTTTCTTT. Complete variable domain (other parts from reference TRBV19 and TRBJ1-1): DGGITQSPKYLFRKEGQNVTLSCEQNLNHDAMYWYRQDPGQGLRLIYYSQIVNDFQKGDIAEGYSVSREKKESFPLTVTSAQKNPTAFYLCASSTDWGLNTEAFFGQGTRLTVV.

The CDR3 here is CASSLDRDEKLFF. CDR3 DNA sequence: TGTGCCAGCAGCTTAGACAGAGATGAAAAACTGTTTTTT. This rearrangement joins TRBV11-2 to TRBJ1-4, with D unclear. The germline V gene has CDR1 SGHAT and CDR2 FQNNGV. V was pared by 0 bases and J by 6 bases, with 5 bases between. This CDR3 spans 13 amino acids.

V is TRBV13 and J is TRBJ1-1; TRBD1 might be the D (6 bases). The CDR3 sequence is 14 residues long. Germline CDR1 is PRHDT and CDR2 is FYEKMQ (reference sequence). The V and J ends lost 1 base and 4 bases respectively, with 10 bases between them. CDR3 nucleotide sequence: TGTGCCAGCAGCTTAGTAGGGGGGGGCACTGAAGCTTTCTTT. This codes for CASSLVGGGTEAFF.

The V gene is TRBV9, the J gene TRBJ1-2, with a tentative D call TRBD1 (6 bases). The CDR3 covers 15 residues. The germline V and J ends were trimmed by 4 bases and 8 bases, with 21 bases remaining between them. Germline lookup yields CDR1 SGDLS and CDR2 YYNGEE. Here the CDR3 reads CASSPRLEGGGGYTF. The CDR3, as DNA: TGTGCCAGCAGCCCCCGGTTAGAGGGAGGGGGGGGCTACACCTTC.

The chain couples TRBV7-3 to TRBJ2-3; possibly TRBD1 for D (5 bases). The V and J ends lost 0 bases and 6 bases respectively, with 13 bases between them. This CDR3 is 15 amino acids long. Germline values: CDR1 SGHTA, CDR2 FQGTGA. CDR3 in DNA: TGTGCCAGCAGCTTAACGTTAACTGGGGCGGATACGCAGTATTTT. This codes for CASSLTLTGADTQYF.

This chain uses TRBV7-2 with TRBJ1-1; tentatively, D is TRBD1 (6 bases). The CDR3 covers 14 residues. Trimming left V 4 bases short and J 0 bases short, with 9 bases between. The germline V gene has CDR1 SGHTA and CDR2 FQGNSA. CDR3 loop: CASSSTGLNTEAFF. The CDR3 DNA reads TGTGCCAGCAGCTCAACAGGGCTGAACACTGAAGCTTTCTTT. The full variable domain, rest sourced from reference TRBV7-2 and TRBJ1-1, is GAGVSQSPSNKVTEKGKDVELRCDPISGHTALYWYRQSLGQGLEFLIYFQGNSAPDKSGLPSDRFSAERTGGSVSTLTIQRTQQEDSAVYLCASSSTGLNTEAFFGQGTRLTVV.

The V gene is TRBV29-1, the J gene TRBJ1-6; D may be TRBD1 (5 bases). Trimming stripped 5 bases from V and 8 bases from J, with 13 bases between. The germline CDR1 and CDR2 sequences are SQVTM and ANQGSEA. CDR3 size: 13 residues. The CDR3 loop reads CSVKTARDSPLHF. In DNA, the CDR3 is TGCAGCGTTAAGACAGCGAGAGATTCACCCCTCCACTTT.

The CDR3 DNA follows: TGTGCCAGTACTATGAGCGGTTCGCAAACTGAAGCTTTCTTT. The encoded protein is CASTMSGSQTEAFF. The chain uses TRBV11-2 and TRBJ1-1, with unresolved D. CDR1 is SGHAT and CDR2 is FQNNGV in the germline V gene. V was cut by 9 bases and J by 5 bases, with 19 bases left in between. This CDR3 is built from 14 residues.

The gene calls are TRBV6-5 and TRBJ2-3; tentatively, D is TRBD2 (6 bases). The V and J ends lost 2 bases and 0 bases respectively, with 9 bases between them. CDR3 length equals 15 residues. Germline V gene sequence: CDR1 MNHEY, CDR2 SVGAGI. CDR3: CASSYAGTSTDTQYF. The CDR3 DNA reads TGTGCCAGCAGTTACGCGGGAACTAGCACAGATACGCAGTATTTT.

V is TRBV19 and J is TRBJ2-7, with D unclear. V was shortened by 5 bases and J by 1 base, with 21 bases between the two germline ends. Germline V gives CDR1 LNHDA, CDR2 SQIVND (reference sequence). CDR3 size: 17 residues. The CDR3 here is CASSLPFHSRASYEQYF. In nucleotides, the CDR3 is TGTGCCAGTAGTCTCCCCTTCCACAGCCGAGCGTCCTACGAGCAGTACTTC.

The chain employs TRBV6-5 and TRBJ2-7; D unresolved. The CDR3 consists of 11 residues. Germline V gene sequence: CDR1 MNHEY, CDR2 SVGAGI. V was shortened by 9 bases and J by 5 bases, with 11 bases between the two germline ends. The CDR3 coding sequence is TGTGCCAGTAGGTACAGCCACGAGCAGTACTTC. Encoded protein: CASRYSHEQYF.

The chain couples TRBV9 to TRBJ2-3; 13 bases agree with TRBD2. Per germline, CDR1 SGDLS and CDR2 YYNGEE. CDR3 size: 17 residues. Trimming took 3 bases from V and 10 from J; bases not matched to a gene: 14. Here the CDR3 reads CASSDPSLAGGPGAQYF. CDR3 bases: TGTGCCAGCAGCGACCCATCACTAGCGGGGGGGCCAGGGGCGCAGTATTTT.

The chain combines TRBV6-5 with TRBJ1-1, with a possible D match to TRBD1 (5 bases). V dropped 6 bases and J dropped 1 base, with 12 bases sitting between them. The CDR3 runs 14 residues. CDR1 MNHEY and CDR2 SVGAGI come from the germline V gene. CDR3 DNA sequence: TGTGCCAGCAGGCCGAGGGGTACGAACACTGAAGCTTTCTTT. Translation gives CASRPRGTNTEAFF.

The CDR3 spells CASSTGLAVNEQFF. The CDR3 DNA follows: TGTGCCAGCAGCACCGGACTAGCGGTCAATGAGCAGTTCTTC. The chain recombines TRBV11-2 with TRBJ2-1; 10 bases map to TRBD2. Germline V gene data show CDR1 as SGHAT and CDR2 as FQNNGV. After removal of 5 bases from V and 6 bases from J, the junction contained 4 bases not matched to a gene. This CDR3 is built from 14 residues.

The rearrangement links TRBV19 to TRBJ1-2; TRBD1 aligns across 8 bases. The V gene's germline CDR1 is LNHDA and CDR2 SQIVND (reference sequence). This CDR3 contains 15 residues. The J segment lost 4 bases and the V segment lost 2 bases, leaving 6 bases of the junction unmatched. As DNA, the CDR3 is TGTGCCAGTAGTATAAATCCAGGGGGCATCTATGGCTACACCTTC. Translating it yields CASSINPGGIYGYTF.

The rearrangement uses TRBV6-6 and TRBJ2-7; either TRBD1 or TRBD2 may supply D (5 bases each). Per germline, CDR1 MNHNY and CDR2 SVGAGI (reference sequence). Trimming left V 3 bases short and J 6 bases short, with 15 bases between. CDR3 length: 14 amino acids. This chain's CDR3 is CASSYPWDVVEQYF. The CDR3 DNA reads TGTGCCAGCAGTTATCCCTGGGACGTTGTCGAGCAGTACTTC.

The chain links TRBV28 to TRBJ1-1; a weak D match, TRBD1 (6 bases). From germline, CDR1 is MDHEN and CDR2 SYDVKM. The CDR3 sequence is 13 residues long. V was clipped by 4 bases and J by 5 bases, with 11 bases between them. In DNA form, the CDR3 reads TGTGCCAGCAGTTCACAGGGCGGTACTGAAGCTTTCTTT. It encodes CASSSQGGTEAFF.

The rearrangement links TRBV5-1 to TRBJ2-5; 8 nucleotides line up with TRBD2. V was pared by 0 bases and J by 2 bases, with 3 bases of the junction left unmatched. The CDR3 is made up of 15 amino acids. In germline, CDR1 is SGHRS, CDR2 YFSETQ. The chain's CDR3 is CASSLDPSGQETQYF. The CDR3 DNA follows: TGCGCCAGCAGCTTGGACCCTAGCGGGCAAGAGACCCAGTACTTC.

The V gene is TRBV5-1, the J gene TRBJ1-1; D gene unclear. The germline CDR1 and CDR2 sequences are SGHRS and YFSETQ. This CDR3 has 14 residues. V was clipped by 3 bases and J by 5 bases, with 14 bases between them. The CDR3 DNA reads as TGCGCCAGCAGCTCCCGTCCGGTAGGAACTGAAGCTTTCTTT. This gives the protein CASSSRPVGTEAFF.

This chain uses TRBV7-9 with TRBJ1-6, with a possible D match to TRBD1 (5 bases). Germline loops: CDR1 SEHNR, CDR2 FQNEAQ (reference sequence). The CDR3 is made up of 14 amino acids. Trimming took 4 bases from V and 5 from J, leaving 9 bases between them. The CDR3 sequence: CASSSTADNSPLHF. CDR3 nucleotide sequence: TGTGCCAGCAGCTCGACAGCAGATAATTCACCCCTCCACTTT. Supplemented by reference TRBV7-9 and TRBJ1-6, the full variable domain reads DTGVSQNPRHKITKRGQNVTFRCDPISEHNRLYWYRQTLGQGPEFLTYFQNEAQLEKSRLLSDRFSAERPKGSFSTLEIQRTEQGDSAMYLCASSSTADNSPLHFGNGTRLTVT.

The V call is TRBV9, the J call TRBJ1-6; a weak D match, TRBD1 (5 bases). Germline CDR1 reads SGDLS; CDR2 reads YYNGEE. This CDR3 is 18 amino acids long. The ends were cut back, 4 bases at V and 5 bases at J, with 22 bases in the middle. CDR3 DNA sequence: TGTGCCAGCAGCCCATACGTCCGCCGGGACGGAGATAATTCACCCCTCCACTTT. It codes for CASSPYVRRDGDNSPLHF.

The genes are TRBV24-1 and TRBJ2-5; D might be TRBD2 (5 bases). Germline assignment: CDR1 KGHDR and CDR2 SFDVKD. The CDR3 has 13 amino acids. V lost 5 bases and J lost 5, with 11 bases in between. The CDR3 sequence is CATSVPGSETQYF. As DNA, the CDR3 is TGTGCCACCAGTGTACCGGGGAGCGAGACCCAGTACTTC.

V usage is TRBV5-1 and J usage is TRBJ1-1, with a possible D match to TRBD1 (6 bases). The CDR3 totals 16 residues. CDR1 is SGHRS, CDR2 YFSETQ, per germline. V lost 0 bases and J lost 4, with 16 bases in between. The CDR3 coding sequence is TGCGCCAGCAGCTTGGCACAGGGATGGGCTACCACTGAAGCTTTCTTT. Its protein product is CASSLAQGWATTEAFF.

For the CDR3, the DNA is TGTGCCTGGAGTGTACTTGTAAATGAAAAACTGTTTTTT. Amino acids: CAWSVLVNEKLFF. This chain links TRBV30 with TRBJ1-4; no definite D call. CDR1 and CDR2 (germline): GTSNPN, SVGIG (reference sequence). V gave up 0 bases and J gave up 5 bases, with 7 bases separating them. This CDR3 comprises 13 residues.